This T cell receptor (beta chain) was recovered during a study of blood T cells in healthy people across ages. There were healthy Caucasian individuals from Russia, aged about 6 to 95, serving as donors. Total RNA, at least 5 micrograms per sample, came from PBMCs. Findings of the study overall: Both higher diversity and more naive CD4+ cells marked long-lived donors when set against aged donors.

The CDR3 covers 15 residues. The germline CDR1 and CDR2 sequences are SEHNR and FQNEAQ (reference sequence). Trimming removed 4 bases from V and 5 bases from J; junction bases left unmatched: 7. Comments on this clonotype: The antigen remains unidentified.

Primed by a sample-barcoded 5' primer and a J-beta primer mix, a second PCR proceeded for about 7 to 11 cycles. Each cDNA molecule, via a template-switch adaptor with 12 random nucleotides, was tagged. One entry per CDR3 protein results from TCRdb running MiXCR on the 5' RACE reads. The data contain about 1.5 million distinct CDR3 sequences, less than 45% of them singletons. Specimen: blood. This TCR was recovered from a woman aged 18 to 35 in good health. The gene calls are TRBV7-9 and TRBJ1-5; 8 nucleotides agree with TRBD1. This CDR3 reads CASSSVGQEDQPQHF. The CDR3 DNA reads TGTGCCAGCAGCTCCGTGGGACAGGAGGATCAGCCCCAGCATTTT.